One and the same sample provided the 23 T cell receptor beta chains below, sequenced in a study of vaccination and CD4 T cells after COVID-19 (dated by TCRdb to 2021 to 2024). Their antigens remain unidentified. This sample's treatment or condition label indicates: roughly 10-day PBMC culture with coronavirus spike peptide pools or control peptides (ViraFEST assay). The library was obtained by PCR. Sequencing took place on an Illumina iSeq 100. TCR sequencing of DNA from cultured CD4+ T cells used the Oncomine TCR Beta short-read assay at the Johns Hopkins FTIC core. The public reads were reprocessed in TCRdb via fastp at Q25 and MiXCR, keeping in-frame beta chains. Records with the same CDR3 protein are collapsed into one entry carrying the most frequent genes and DNA. For this sample the table gives fewer than 20,000 distinct CDR3 sequences, of which around 70% were detected only once. The leading ten clones occupy approximately 4.2% of the sample.

Sequencing used CD4+ T cells from blood, cultured in vitro. All receptors come from a human donor who had recovered from COVID-19.

The rearrangement joins TRBV19 to TRBJ1-2; D is unresolved. Trimming took 1 base from V and 7 from J, leaving 7 bases between them. Germline CDR1 reads LNHDA; CDR2 reads SQIVND (reference sequence). CDR3 length: 12 residues. Here the CDR3 reads CASSIAIGGYTF. The CDR3 region has the DNA TGTGCCAGTAGTATAGCCATCGGTGGCTACACCTTC.

The chain joins TRBV19 to TRBJ2-5; TRBD2 matches 13 bases. V was clipped by 0 bases and J by 5 bases; unmatched bases: 12. Germline V lookup: CDR1 LNHDA, CDR2 SQIVND (reference sequence). The CDR3 is 19 residues long. CDR3 loop: CASSIDFPWTSGRRETQYF. CDR3 bases: TGTGCCAGTAGTATAGATTTCCCATGGACTAGCGGGAGAAGGGAGACCCAGTACTTC. Combining the CDR3 with reference TRBV19 and TRBJ2-5 gives the whole variable domain DGGITQSPKYLFRKEGQNVTLSCEQNLNHDAMYWYRQDPGQGLRLIYYSQIVNDFQKGDIAEGYSVSREKKESFPLTVTSAQKNPTAFYLCASSIDFPWTSGRRETQYFGPGTRLLVL.

The gene calls are TRBV24-1 and TRBJ1-1; D gene unclear. The CDR3 loop spans 14 amino acids. V lost 7 bases, J lost 1 base, and 12 bases lay in between. Germline assignment: CDR1 KGHDR and CDR2 SFDVKD. The CDR3 loop reads CATRAPGPNTEAFF. In DNA form, the CDR3 reads TGTGCCACCAGAGCCCCAGGCCCGAACACTGAAGCTTTCTTT.

This clonotype was detected only once. One junction end disagrees with the germline gene, perhaps due to a read error. J is TRBJ1-5 and V is TRBV15; D gene ambiguous. Germline V gene sequence: CDR1 LNHNV, CDR2 YYDKDF (reference sequence). This CDR3 is 15 amino acids long. The CDR3: CATSREITLNRPQHF. CDR3 in DNA: TGTGCCACCAGCAGAGAAATAACCCTCAATCGGCCCCAGCATTTT.

This clonotype showed up just once. This chain links TRBV6-1 with TRBJ2-5; 14 bases are a match to TRBD2. V was clipped by 5 bases and J by 2 bases; unmatched bases: 1. The CDR3 has 15 amino acids. Per germline, CDR1 MNHNS and CDR2 SASEGT. CDR3 region: CASSRLAGGQETQYF. CDR3 nucleotides: TGTGCCAGCAGTCGACTAGCGGGAGGGCAAGAGACCCAGTACTTC.

The genes are TRBV21-1 and TRBJ2-2; the D call TRBD2 from the table was never checked on the DNA. TRBV21-1 is a documented pseudogene. The CDR3 has 15 amino acids. The chain's CDR3 is CASRKGLANTGELFF. CDR3 nucleotide sequence: TGTGCCAGTAGGAAGGGACTGGCGAACACCGGGGAGCTGTTTTTT.

The CDR3 protein is CASSPDRGGVRNQPQHF. CDR3 DNA: TGTGCCAGCAGCCCTGACAGGGGTGGAGTTCGCAATCAGCCCCAGCATTTT. The gene calls are TRBV6-1 and TRBJ1-5; 8 bases align to TRBD1. CDR1 MNHNS and CDR2 SASEGT come from the germline V gene. Unmatched junction bases numbered 12, after V lost 6 bases and J lost 2 bases. This CDR3 contains 17 residues.

V is TRBV7-2 and J is TRBJ2-7, with D unclear. Germline V lookup: CDR1 SGHTA, CDR2 FQGNSA. The germline V and J ends were trimmed by 3 bases and 6 bases, with 18 bases remaining between them. The CDR3 loop spans 15 amino acids. DNA of the CDR3: TGTGCCAGCAGCTTGACCCCAATATCGGGTGGCGAGCAGTACTTC. This translates into CASSLTPISGGEQYF. Drawing the rest from reference TRBV7-2 and TRBJ2-7, the complete variable domain is GAGVSQSPSNKVTEKGKDVELRCDPISGHTALYWYRQSLGQGLEFLIYFQGNSAPDKSGLPSDRFSAERTGGSVSTLTIQRTQQEDSAVYLCASSLTPISGGEQYFGPGTRLTVT.

The chain joins TRBV20-1 to TRBJ2-7; 13 bases agree with TRBD2. After removal of 6 bases from V and 4 bases from J, the junction contained 9 bases not matched to a gene. CDR1 DFQATT and CDR2 SNEGSKA come from the germline V gene (reference sequence). CDR3 length equals 15 residues. CDR3 coding DNA: TGCAGTGCCCTACTAGCGGGAGGGCCCTCGTACGAGCAGTACTTC. Protein product: CSALLAGGPSYEQYF.

CDR3 in amino acids: CASSLRQGGRTGELFF. The DNA of the CDR3 is TGTGCCAGCAGTTTAAGACAGGGGGGGCGGACCGGGGAGCTGTTTTTT. The chain carries TRBV6-5 and TRBJ2-2; 9 bases line up with TRBD1. The CDR3 runs 16 residues. The germline V gene has CDR1 MNHEY and CDR2 SVGAGI. J gave up 5 bases and V 4 bases, and 8 bases lay outside the gene matches.

The genes are TRBV20-1 and TRBJ2-5; 13 positions match TRBD2. Germline trimming cut 4 bases from V and 2 bases from J; bases unmatched to any gene: 4. CDR1 DFQATT and CDR2 SNEGSKA come from the germline V gene (reference sequence). The CDR3 length is 15 residues. The CDR3 loop reads CSAIGTSGTQETQYF. The CDR3 nucleotides are TGCAGTGCTATCGGGACTAGCGGGACGCAAGAGACCCAGTACTTC.

This clonotype appeared a few times. The chain has TRBV6-2 or TRBV6-3 and TRBJ2-2; D may be TRBD2 (6 bases). Deletions cut 6 bases from V and 1 base from J, with 15 bases between. This CDR3 comprises 16 residues. In germline, CDR1 is MNHEY, CDR2 SVGEGT. This CDR3 is CASRSAGTGNTGELFF. DNA for the CDR3: TGTGCCAGCAGATCGGCCGGGACTGGGAACACCGGGGAGCTGTTTTTT.

This clonotype was picked up a small number of times. The chain carries TRBV20-1 and TRBJ1-1, with D uncertain. Trimming stripped 5 bases from V and 7 bases from J, with 8 bases between. CDR3 length equals 10 residues. Germline V CDR1 and CDR2: DFQATT, SNEGSKA (reference sequence). The CDR3 nucleotides are TGCAGTGCTGGGGTGGTTGAAGCTTTCTTT. Protein: CSAGVVEAFF.

The genes are TRBV5-6 and TRBJ1-5; 7 nucleotides align to TRBD1. V lost 4 bases, J lost 0 bases, and 16 bases stayed unmatched. CDR3 size: 19 residues. Germline assignment: CDR1 SGHDT and CDR2 YYEEEE. The CDR3 DNA follows: TGTGCCAGCAGCCGTTGGTTCGGGACAGCCACCTATAGCAATCAGCCCCAGCATTTT. It encodes CASSRWFGTATYSNQPQHF.

This clonotype was seen only a few times. CDR3 coding DNA: TGTGCCACCAGCAGACTAGGGAGGGCAGGGGGAAGGAACACTGAAGCTTTCTTT. Protein product: CATSRLGRAGGRNTEAFF. V gene TRBV15 combines with J gene TRBJ1-1, with 7 bases aligning to TRBD1. This CDR3 has 18 residues. The ends lost 2 bases at V and 1 base at J; junction bases unmatched: 13. The germline CDR1 and CDR2 sequences are LNHNV and YYDKDF (reference sequence).

The chain employs TRBV18 and TRBJ2-7; D is ambiguous. V lost 2 bases, J lost 4 bases, and 15 bases lay in between. The CDR3 has 15 residues. Germline values: CDR1 KGHSH, CDR2 LQKENI. CDR3 amino acids: CASSPSLRMQYEQYF. CDR3 bases: TGTGCCAGCTCACCAAGTTTACGGATGCAATACGAGCAGTACTTC.

The chain uses TRBV6-5 and TRBJ1-1; D is unclear. Trimming cost V 2 bases and J 5 bases, with 15 bases left between them. Germline V lookup: CDR1 MNHEY, CDR2 SVGAGI. The CDR3 is 15 amino acids. The CDR3 DNA follows: TGTGCCAGCAGTTACCGCGTGTGGGGAGAAACTGAAGCTTTCTTT. Translation: CASSYRVWGETEAFF.

V usage is TRBV6-2 or TRBV6-3 and J usage is TRBJ1-2, with 7 bases lining up with TRBD1. Germline CDR1 reads MNHEY; CDR2 reads SVGEGT. The trim removed 8 bases at V and 8 bases at J, leaving 8 bases unmatched. The CDR3 sequence is 12 residues long. The DNA of the CDR3 is TGTGCCAGCGCCAGGGGGATTGAAGGCTACACCTTC. It translates to CASARGIEGYTF.

The rearrangement uses TRBV27 and TRBJ2-6; D uncertain. This CDR3 has 15 residues. Germline V gives CDR1 MNHEY, CDR2 SMNVEV (reference sequence). The V and J ends lost 5 bases and 0 bases respectively, with 8 bases between them. CDR3 sequence (DNA): TGTGCCAGCAGTCCCCTGTTCTCTGGGGCCAACGTCCTGACTTTC. Protein sequence: CASSPLFSGANVLTF.

The J gene is TRBJ1-1, the V gene TRBV30, with D unclear. Looked up from germline, CDR1 is GTSNPN and CDR2 is SVGIG (reference sequence). Trimming cost V 2 bases and J 0 bases, with 7 bases left between them. This CDR3 is built from 13 residues. In DNA form, the CDR3 reads TGTGCCTGGAGTACGGCGGTGAACACTGAAGCTTTCTTT. This encodes CAWSTAVNTEAFF.

The rearrangement uses TRBV24-1 and TRBJ2-2; 8 nucleotides agree with TRBD2. Germline V gives CDR1 KGHDR, CDR2 SFDVKD. The CDR3 consists of 16 residues. Trimming took 1 base from V and 5 from J; bases not matched to a gene: 5. The CDR3 region is CATSDFGLAGTGELFF. The CDR3 DNA sequence: TGTGCCACCAGTGATTTCGGGCTAGCGGGTACCGGGGAGCTGTTTTTT.

Notes on this clonotype: The DNA is omitted, as the CDR3 cannot be located on it reliably, and the CDR3 follows TCRdb's listing. V and J are TRBV21-1 and TRBJ2-5; the table gives TRBD2 as D, unverified against the DNA. TRBV21-1 is a known pseudogene. The length of the CDR3 is 24 amino acids, counting both ends. CDR3 residues: CASTNQTSMYLCASSPPSWETQYF.

This chain links TRBV7-2 with TRBJ2-7; D possibly corresponds to TRBD1 (5 bases). The CDR3 is made up of 12 amino acids. Germline loops: CDR1 SGHTA, CDR2 FQGNSA. Deletions cut 2 bases from V and 6 bases from J, with 8 bases between. The CDR3 protein is CASSLYRPEQYF. The DNA for the CDR3 is TGTGCCAGCAGCTTATACAGGCCCGAGCAGTACTTC.